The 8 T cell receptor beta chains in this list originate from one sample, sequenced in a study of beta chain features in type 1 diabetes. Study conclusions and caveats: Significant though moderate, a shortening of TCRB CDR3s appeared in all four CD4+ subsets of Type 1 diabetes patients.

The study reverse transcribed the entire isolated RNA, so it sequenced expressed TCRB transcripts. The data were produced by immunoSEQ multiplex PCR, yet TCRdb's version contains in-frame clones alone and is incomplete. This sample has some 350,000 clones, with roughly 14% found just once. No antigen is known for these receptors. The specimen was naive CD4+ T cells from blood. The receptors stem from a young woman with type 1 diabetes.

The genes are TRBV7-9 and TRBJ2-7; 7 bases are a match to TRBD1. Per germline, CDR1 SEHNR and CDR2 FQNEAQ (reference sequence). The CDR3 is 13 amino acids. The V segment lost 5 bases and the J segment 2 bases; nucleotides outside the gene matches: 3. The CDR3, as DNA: TGTGCCAGCAGCCCAGGGGGAGCCTACGAGCAGTACTTC. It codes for CASSPGGAYEQYF.

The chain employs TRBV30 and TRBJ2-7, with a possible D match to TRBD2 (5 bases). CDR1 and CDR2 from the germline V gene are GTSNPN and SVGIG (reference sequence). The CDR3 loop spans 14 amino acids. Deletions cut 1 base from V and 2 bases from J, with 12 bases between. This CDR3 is CAWSARVRPYEQYF. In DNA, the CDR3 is TGTGCCTGGAGTGCGAGGGTGCGTCCCTACGAGCAGTACTTC.

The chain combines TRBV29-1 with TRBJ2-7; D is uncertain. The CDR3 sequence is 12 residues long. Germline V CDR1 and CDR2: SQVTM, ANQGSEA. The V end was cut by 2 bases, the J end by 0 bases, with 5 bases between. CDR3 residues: CSVERSSYEQYV. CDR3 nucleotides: TGCAGCGTTGAAAGGAGCTCCTACGAGCAGTACGTC.

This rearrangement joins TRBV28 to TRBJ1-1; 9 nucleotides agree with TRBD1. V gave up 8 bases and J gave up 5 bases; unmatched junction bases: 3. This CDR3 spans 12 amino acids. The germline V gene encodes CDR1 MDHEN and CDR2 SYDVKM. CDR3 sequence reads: CASGTGRTEAFF. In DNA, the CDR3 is TGTGCCAGCGGGACAGGGAGGACTGAAGCTTTCTTT.

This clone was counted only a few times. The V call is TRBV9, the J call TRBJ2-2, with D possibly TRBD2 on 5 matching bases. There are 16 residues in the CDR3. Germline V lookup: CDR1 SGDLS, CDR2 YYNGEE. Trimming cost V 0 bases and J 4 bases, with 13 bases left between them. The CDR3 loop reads CASSVDEGSGTGELFF. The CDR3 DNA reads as TGTGCCAGCAGCGTAGATGAGGGATCGGGCACCGGGGAGCTGTTTTTT. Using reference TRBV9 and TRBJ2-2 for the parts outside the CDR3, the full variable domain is DSGVTQTPKHLITATGQRVTLRCSPRSGDLSVYWYQQSLDQGLQFLIQYYNGEERAKGNILERFSAQQFPDLHSELNLSSLELGDSALYFCASSVDEGSGTGELFFGEGSRLTVL.

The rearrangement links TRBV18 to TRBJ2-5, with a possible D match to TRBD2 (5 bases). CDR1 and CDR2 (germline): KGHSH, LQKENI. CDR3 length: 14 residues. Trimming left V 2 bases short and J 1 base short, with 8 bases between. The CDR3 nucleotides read TGTGCCAGCTCACCATTCGGAGGCCAAGAGACCCAGTACTTC. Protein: CASSPFGGQETQYF.

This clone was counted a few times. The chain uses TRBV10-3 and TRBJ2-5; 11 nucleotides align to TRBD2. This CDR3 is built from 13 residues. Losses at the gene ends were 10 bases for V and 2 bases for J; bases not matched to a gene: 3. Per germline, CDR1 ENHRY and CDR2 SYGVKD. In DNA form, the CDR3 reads TGTGCCACCCGACTAGCGGGGCAAGAGACCCAGTACTTC. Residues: CATRLAGQETQYF.

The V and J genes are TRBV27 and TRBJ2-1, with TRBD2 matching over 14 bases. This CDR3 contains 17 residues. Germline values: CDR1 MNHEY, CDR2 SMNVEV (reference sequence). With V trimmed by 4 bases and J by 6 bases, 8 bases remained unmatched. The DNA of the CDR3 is TGTGCCAGCAGTTCGACTATGGGACTAGCGGGAGTCAATGAGCAGTTCTTC. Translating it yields CASSSTMGLAGVNEQFF.